These 19 T cell receptor delta chains were all obtained from the same sample, sequenced in a study of Vδ1+ human thymocytes. Study-wide results and caveats: In the thymus, TRG and TRD repertoires looked highly polyclonal with Gaussian CDR3 lengths.

No antigen has been identified for these receptors. RNA was extracted from the cells and then reverse transcribed. Multiplex PCR used pooled V-gene forward primers and a constant-region reverse primer to amplify CDR3s. TCRdb re-called clones from the multiplex PCR reads via CATT. The sample yields 21,000 or so delta-chain clones, roughly 8% seen once. Specimen: Vdelta1+ gamma-delta thymocytes from the thymus. The subset was: FACS-sorted CD3+ TCRalphabeta- TCRVdelta1+ TCRVdelta2- thymocytes. These receptors were obtained from a child less than two years old who had congenital heart surgery.

The V and J genes are TRDV1 and TRDJ2; 8 positions agree with TRDD3. The CDR3 has 16 residues. Germline trimming cut 3 bases from V and 5 bases from J; bases unmatched to any gene: 8. Germline CDR1 TSWWSYY, CDR2 QGS. CDR3 protein: CALGDILGALTAQLFF. The CDR3 DNA follows: TGTGCTCTTGGGGATATACTGGGGGCCCTTACAGCACAACTCTTCTTT.

In this sample, this clone turned up a few times. The V call is TRDV1, the J call TRDJ1; 10 bases align to TRDD3. J gave up 0 bases and V 1 base, and 26 bases lay outside the gene matches. CDR1 TSWWSYY and CDR2 QGS come from the germline V gene. The CDR3 spans 24 residues. CDR3 residues: CALGEPFDSRVLGDPRRYTDKLIF. DNA for the CDR3: TGTGCTCTTGGGGAACCTTTCGACTCAAGGGTACTGGGGGATCCCCGAAGGTACACCGATAAACTCATCTTT.

This clone was detected only a few times. V is TRDV1 and J is TRDJ1, with D hard to call. Trimming cost V 0 bases and J 2 bases, with 22 bases left between them. Germline V gene data show CDR1 as TSWWSYY and CDR2 as QGS. The length of the CDR3 is 19 residues. The CDR3 DNA follows: TGTGCTCTTGGGGAACTAAGGGCGAGGTCGCGCCGCAAAACCGATAAACTCATCTTT. Translated, it gives CALGELRARSRRKTDKLIF.

This clone was seen a few times. The rearrangement links TRDV1 to TRDJ1, with 9 bases matching TRDD3. This CDR3 contains 21 residues. The V gene's germline CDR1 is TSWWSYY and CDR2 QGS. The V segment lost 4 bases and the J segment 0 bases; nucleotides outside the gene matches: 21. CDR3 coding DNA: TGTGCTCTTGGGGGATACTTCCGCAATACTGGGGGACTCCGGTACACCGATAAACTCATCTTT. It specifies CALGGYFRNTGGLRYTDKLIF.

This clone appeared a few times. The V call is TRDV1, the J call TRDJ1; 8 positions agree with TRDD2. The junction had 11 bases not matched to a gene; V was cut back by 3 bases and J by 2 bases. Per the germline V gene, CDR1 is TSWWSYY and CDR2 is QGS. The CDR3 runs 17 residues. CDR3 residues: CALGDQDFLPGTDKLIF. As DNA, the CDR3 is TGTGCTCTTGGGGATCAAGACTTCCTACCGGGTACCGATAAACTCATCTTT.

The chain joins TRDV1 to TRDJ1; 9 positions match TRDD2. CDR3 length: 20 residues. The germline CDR1 and CDR2 sequences are TSWWSYY and QGS. With V trimmed by 1 base and J by 0 bases, 15 bases remained unmatched. This chain's CDR3 is CALGEPFLPYWVEYTDKLIF. In nucleotides, the CDR3 is TGTGCTCTTGGGGAACCCTTCCTACCGTATTGGGTGGAATACACCGATAAACTCATCTTT.

This clone was seen a few times. The gene calls are TRDV1 and TRDJ1; TRDD3 agrees at 9 bases. Germline CDR1 is TSWWSYY and CDR2 is QGS. Trimming at V came to 0 bases and at J to 0 bases, leaving 8 bases not matched to a gene. CDR3 size: 18 residues. CDR3 DNA: TGTGCTCTTGGGGAACTCGACCGATCTGGGGGATACACCGATAAACTCATCTTT. Translation: CALGELDRSGGYTDKLIF.

On this clone itself: One end of the junction fails to match germline, which may point to a read error. Other nucleotide sequences in the sample specify the same CDR3. The rearrangement uses TRDV2 and TRDJ4; tentative D call: TRDD3 (6 bases). The germline gives CDR1 GEAIGNYY, CDR2 EKD. This CDR3 contains 10 residues. The CDR3 loop is CACPGDTLIF. The DNA of the CDR3 is TGTGCCTGTCCGGGGGACACCCTGATCTTC.

There are a few counts of this clone. The rearrangement uses TRDV1 and TRDJ1; 7 nucleotides match TRDD3. The trim removed 0 bases at V and 1 base at J, leaving 11 bases unmatched. This CDR3 contains 18 residues. CDR1 is TSWWSYY, CDR2 QGS, per germline. The DNA for the CDR3 is TGTGCTCTTGGGGAACTGTCCCTACGTGGGGGACCCACCGATAAACTCATCTTT. Amino acid sequence: CALGELSLRGGPTDKLIF.

This clone was detected a few times. The V and J genes are TRDV1 and TRDJ1; 7 positions match TRDD3. V gave up 0 bases and J gave up 0 bases; unmatched junction bases: 16. The CDR3 extends over 20 amino acids. The germline gives CDR1 TSWWSYY, CDR2 QGS. CDR3 coding DNA: TGTGCTCTTGGGGAACTGAGGCCTCCCGTACTGGGGCTGTACACCGATAAACTCATCTTT. The encoded protein is CALGELRPPVLGLYTDKLIF.

The V and J genes are TRDV1 and TRDJ1, with 7 bases matching TRDD3. CDR3 length: 20 amino acids. Unmatched junction bases numbered 30, after V lost 9 bases and J lost 5 bases. Germline assignment: CDR1 TSWWSYY and CDR2 QGS. CDR3 protein: CALLGHCAHLHCGGGDKLIF. The CDR3 nucleotides are TGTGCTCTCCTAGGGCACTGTGCGCATCTCCACTGTGGGGGAGGGGATAAACTCATCTTT.

The chain couples TRDV1 to TRDJ1; the D gene is possibly TRDD3 (7 bases). This CDR3 region has 17 residues. Trimming took 3 bases from V and 4 from J, leaving 21 bases between them. In germline, CDR1 is TSWWSYY, CDR2 QGS. The CDR3 spells CALGDGLPVDTNDKLIF. Written as DNA, the CDR3 is TGTGCTCTTGGGGATGGCCTTCCCGTGGATACGAACGATAAACTCATCTTT.

The J gene is TRDJ1, the V gene TRDV1, with 9 bases that match TRDD3. V shed 0 bases and J 1 base; nucleotides not matched to a gene: 12. The CDR3 sequence is 19 residues long. The germline V gene has CDR1 TSWWSYY and CDR2 QGS. CDR3 loop: CALGELPPYWGTTTDKLIF. CDR3 sequence (DNA): TGTGCTCTTGGGGAACTTCCCCCTTACTGGGGGACCACCACCGATAAACTCATCTTT.

This clone was counted only a few times. The genes are TRDV1 and TRDJ1, with TRDD3 matching over 10 bases. Germline CDR1 reads TSWWSYY; CDR2 reads QGS. The CDR3 has 19 residues. J lost 1 base, V lost 2 bases, and 13 bases had no gene match. The chain's CDR3 is CALGEAYVGDTWGTDKLIF. The CDR3 bases are TGTGCTCTTGGGGAAGCCTACGTGGGGGATACTTGGGGCACCGATAAACTCATCTTT.

The chain has TRDV1 and TRDJ1; 12 bases line up with TRDD3. Trimming removed 4 bases from V and 4 bases from J; junction bases left unmatched: 34. This CDR3 has 25 residues. CDR1 TSWWSYY and CDR2 QGS come from the germline V gene. CDR3 residues: CALGALWGIDLPYWGILQLGDKLIF. The CDR3 region has the DNA TGTGCTCTTGGGGCCCTATGGGGTATTGACCTCCCCTACTGGGGGATACTTCAACTGGGCGATAAACTCATCTTT.

The V and J genes are TRDV2 and TRDJ1; the match to TRDD3 covers 9 bases. Germline V gene data show CDR1 as GEAIGNYY and CDR2 as EKD. This CDR3 comprises 16 residues. Trimming at V came to 3 bases and at J to 2 bases, leaving 9 bases not matched to a gene. CDR3 residues: CACDPLGEENTDKLIF. Written as DNA, the CDR3 is TGTGCCTGTGACCCACTGGGGGAGGAGAATACCGATAAACTCATCTTT.

A few counts support this clone. Other DNA sequences in the sample encode the same CDR3. The chain joins TRDV1 to TRDJ1; D ambiguous. V lost 5 bases to trimming and J lost 0 bases, with 10 bases between them. The CDR3 has 14 amino acids. CDR1 TSWWSYY and CDR2 QGS come from the germline V gene. CDR3: CALGTLLYTDKLIF. CDR3 sequence (DNA): TGTGCTCTTGGGACCCTGCTGTACACCGATAAACTCATCTTT.

This rearrangement joins TRDV1 to TRDJ1; 8 bases line up with TRDD3. This CDR3 contains 22 residues. With V trimmed by 2 bases and J by 8 bases, 31 bases remained unmatched. Germline lookup yields CDR1 TSWWSYY and CDR2 QGS. CDR3 region: CALGESELSSSAIYWGDGKLIF. The CDR3 DNA follows: TGTGCTCTTGGGGAAAGTGAGCTATCCAGCTCAGCCATCTACTGGGGGGACGGGAAACTCATCTTT.

In its sample, this clone was seen a few times. The chain employs TRDV1 and TRDJ1; 10 bases line up with TRDD3. Looked up from germline, CDR1 is TSWWSYY and CDR2 is QGS. The J segment lost 5 bases and the V segment lost 5 bases, leaving 8 bases of the junction unmatched. The CDR3 spans 15 residues. The CDR3 sequence is CALGYRLGDADKLIF. CDR3 bases: TGTGCTCTTGGGTATAGACTGGGGGATGCGGATAAACTCATCTTT.